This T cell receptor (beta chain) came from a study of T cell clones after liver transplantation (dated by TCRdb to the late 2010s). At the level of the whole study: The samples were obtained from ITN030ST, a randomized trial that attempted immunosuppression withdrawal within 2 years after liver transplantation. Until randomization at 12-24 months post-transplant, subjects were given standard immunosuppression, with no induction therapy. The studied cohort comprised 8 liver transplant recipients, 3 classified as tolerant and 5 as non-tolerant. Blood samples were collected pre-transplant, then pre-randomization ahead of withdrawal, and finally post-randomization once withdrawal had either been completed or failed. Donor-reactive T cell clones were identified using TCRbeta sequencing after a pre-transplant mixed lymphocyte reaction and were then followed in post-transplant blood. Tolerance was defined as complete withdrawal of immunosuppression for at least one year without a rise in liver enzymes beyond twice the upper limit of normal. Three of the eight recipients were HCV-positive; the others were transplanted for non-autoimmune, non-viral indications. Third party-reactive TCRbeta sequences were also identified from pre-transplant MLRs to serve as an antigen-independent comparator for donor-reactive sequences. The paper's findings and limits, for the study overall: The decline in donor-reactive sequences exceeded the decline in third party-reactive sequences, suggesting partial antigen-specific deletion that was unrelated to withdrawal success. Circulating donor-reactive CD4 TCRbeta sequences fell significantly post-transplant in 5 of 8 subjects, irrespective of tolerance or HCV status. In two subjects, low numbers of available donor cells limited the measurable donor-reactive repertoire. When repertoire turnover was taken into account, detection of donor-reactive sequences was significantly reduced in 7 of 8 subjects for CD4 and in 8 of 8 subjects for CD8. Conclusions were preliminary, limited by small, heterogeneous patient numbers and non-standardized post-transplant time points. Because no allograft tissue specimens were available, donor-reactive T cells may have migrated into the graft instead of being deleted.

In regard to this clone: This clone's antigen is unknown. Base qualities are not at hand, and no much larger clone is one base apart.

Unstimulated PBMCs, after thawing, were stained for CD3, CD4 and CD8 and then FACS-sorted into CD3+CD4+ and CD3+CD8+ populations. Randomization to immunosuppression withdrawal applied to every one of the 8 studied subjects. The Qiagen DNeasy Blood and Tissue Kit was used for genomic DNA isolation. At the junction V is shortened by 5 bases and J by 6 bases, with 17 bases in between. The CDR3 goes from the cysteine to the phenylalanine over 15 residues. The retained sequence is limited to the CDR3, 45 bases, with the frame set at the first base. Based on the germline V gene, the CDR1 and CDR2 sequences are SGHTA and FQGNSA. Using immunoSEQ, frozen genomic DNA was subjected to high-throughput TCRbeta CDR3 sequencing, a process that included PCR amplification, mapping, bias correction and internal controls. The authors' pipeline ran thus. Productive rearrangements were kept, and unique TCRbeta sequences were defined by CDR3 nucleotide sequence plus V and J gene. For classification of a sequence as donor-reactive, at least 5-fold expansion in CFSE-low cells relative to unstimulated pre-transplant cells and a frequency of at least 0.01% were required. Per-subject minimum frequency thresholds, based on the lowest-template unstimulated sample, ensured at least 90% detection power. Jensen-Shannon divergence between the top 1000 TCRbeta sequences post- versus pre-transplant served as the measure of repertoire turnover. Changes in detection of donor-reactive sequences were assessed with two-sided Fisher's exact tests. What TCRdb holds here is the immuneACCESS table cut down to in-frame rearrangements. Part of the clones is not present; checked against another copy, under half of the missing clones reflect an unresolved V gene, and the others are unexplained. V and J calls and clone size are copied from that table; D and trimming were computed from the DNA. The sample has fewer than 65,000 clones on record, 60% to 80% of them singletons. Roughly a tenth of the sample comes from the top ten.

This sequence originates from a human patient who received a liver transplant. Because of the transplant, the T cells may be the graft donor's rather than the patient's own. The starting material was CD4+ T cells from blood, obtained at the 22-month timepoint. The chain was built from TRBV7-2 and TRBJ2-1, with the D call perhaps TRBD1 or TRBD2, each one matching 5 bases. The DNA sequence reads TGTGCCAGCAGCCCATACATGGGGACGGGCAATGAGCAGTTCTTC. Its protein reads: CASSPYMGTGNEQFF.